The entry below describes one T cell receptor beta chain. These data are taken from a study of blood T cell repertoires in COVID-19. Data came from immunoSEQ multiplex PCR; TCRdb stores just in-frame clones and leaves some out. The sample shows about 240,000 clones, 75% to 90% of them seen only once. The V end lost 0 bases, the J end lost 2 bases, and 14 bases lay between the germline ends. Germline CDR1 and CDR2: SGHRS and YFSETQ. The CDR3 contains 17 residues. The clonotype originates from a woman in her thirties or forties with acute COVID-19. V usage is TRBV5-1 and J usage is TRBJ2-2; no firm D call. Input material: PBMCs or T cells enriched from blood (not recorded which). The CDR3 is CASSLDWVRGNTGELFF. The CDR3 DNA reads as TGCGCCAGCAGCTTGGACTGGGTCAGAGGAAACACCGGGGAGCTGTTTTTT.